The next 21 T cell receptor beta chains were all read from a single sample in a study of blood T cell repertoires in COVID-19. The assay was immunoSEQ multiplex PCR, and TCRdb's table has in-frame clones only and misses some. The data contain fewer than 450,000 clones, roughly 87% of them singletons. Sequenced material: PBMCs or T cells enriched from blood (not recorded which). These receptors were taken from a woman aged 25-40 years who had recovered from COVID-19.

The chain recombines TRBV20-1 with TRBJ1-4; the match to TRBD1 covers 7 bases. Germline V gene lookup returns CDR1 DFQATT and CDR2 SNEGSKA (reference sequence). J was trimmed by 7 bases and V by 3 bases; bases with no gene match: 5. The CDR3 length is 13 residues. The CDR3 reads CSASNRGGEKLFF. The CDR3 coding sequence is TGCAGTGCTAGTAACAGGGGAGGTGAAAAACTGTTTTTT.

J is TRBJ2-5 and V is TRBV6-1; perhaps TRBD2 as D (7 bases). This CDR3 contains 16 residues. Trimming took 2 bases from V and 1 from J, leaving 14 bases between them. Germline V gives CDR1 MNHNS, CDR2 SASEGT. This CDR3 reads CASSELAGAPQETQYF. CDR3 coding DNA: TGTGCCAGCAGTGAACTTGCGGGGGCCCCCCAAGAGACCCAGTACTTC.

This chain connects TRBV3-1 (or the pseudogene TRBV3-2) to TRBJ2-2, with TRBD1 matching 8 bases. This CDR3 has 14 residues. Germline CDR1 LGHDT, CDR2 YNNKEL (reference sequence). V shed 2 bases and J 7 bases; nucleotides not matched to a gene: 3. This CDR3 reads CASSQRTGIGELFF. The CDR3 DNA follows: TGTGCCAGCAGCCAACGGACAGGGATCGGGGAGCTGTTTTTT.

V usage is TRBV28 and J usage is TRBJ1-2, with 10 bases fitting TRBD1. The J segment lost 2 bases and the V segment lost 5 bases, leaving 8 bases of the junction unmatched. The CDR3 covers 16 residues. Per germline, CDR1 MDHEN and CDR2 SYDVKM. The CDR3 is CASSTPGQGENYGYTF. Here the CDR3 DNA reads TGTGCCAGCAGTACCCCTGGACAGGGGGAGAACTATGGCTACACCTTC.

This chain joins TRBV7-9 and TRBJ1-1; D might be TRBD1 (5 bases). The CDR3 contains 12 residues. Germline CDR1 and CDR2: SEHNR and FQNEAQ (reference sequence). The V gene lost 10 bases and the J gene lost 3 bases, with 12 bases spanning the gap. The DNA for the CDR3 is TGTGCCATCCGGGGGGGTGACACTGAAGCTTTCTTT. Its translation: CAIRGGDTEAFF.

V is TRBV6-2 or TRBV6-3 and J is TRBJ2-7, with TRBD1 matching 7 bases. Germline V CDR1 and CDR2: MNHEY, SVGEGT. The CDR3 loop spans 14 amino acids. Trimming at V came to 5 bases and at J to 3 bases, leaving 7 bases not matched to a gene. The CDR3 nucleotides read TGTGCCAGCAGTCGACCCGGGACAGTCTACGAGCAGTACTTC. Translating gives CASSRPGTVYEQYF.

The chain joins TRBV5-1 to TRBJ2-3, with TRBD2 matching over 10 bases. CDR3 length equals 16 residues. V lost 5 bases and J lost 2; bases outside the gene matches: 8. Germline-derived CDR1 and CDR2 are SGHRS and YFSETQ. CDR3 nucleotides: TGCGCCAGCAGGGGCCTAGCGGGGGAGATCACAGATACGCAGTATTTT. As protein: CASRGLAGEITDTQYF. The full variable domain, rest sourced from reference TRBV5-1 and TRBJ2-3, is KAGVTQTPRYLIKTRGQQVTLSCSPISGHRSVSWYQQTPGQGLQFLFEYFSETQRNKGNFPGRFSGRQFSNSRSEMNVSTLELGDSALYLCASRGLAGEITDTQYFGPGTRLTVL.

CDR3 sequence: CASSREGPGGFNSPLHF. In DNA form, the CDR3 reads TGTGCCAGCAGTAGAGAGGGGCCAGGGGGCTTTAATTCACCCCTCCACTTT. V and J are TRBV27 and TRBJ1-6, with TRBD1 matching 8 bases. This CDR3 is 17 amino acids long. Trimming removed 5 bases from V and 6 bases from J; junction bases left unmatched: 12. Germline loops: CDR1 MNHEY, CDR2 SMNVEV (reference sequence).

The rearrangement uses TRBV6-4 and TRBJ1-2; D unresolved. The germline CDR1 and CDR2 sequences are MRHNA and SNTAGT. V was cut by 3 bases and J by 1 base, with 9 bases left in between. The CDR3 has 14 amino acids. CDR3: CASSESSNNYGYTF. CDR3 nucleotides: TGTGCCAGCAGTGAGTCATCCAATAACTATGGCTACACCTTC.

This chain connects TRBV27 to TRBJ2-2, with D possibly TRBD1 on 5 matching bases. Per germline, CDR1 MNHEY and CDR2 SMNVEV (reference sequence). V lost 5 bases and J lost 3, with 10 bases in between. This CDR3 spans 14 amino acids. In DNA, the CDR3 is TGTGCCAGCAGTCTCCAGGGTTACACCGGGGAGCTGTTTTTT. This encodes CASSLQGYTGELFF.

The chain has TRBV18 and TRBJ1-6, with TRBD1 matching over 7 bases. The CDR3 spans 13 residues. J gave up 8 bases and V 4 bases, and 2 bases lay outside the gene matches. Germline V CDR1 and CDR2: KGHSH, LQKENI. The CDR3 here is CASSLDRDSPLHF. The CDR3 nucleotides are TGTGCCAGCTCACTCGACAGGGATTCACCCCTCCACTTT.

The gene calls are TRBV29-1 and TRBJ2-2, with TRBD1 matching 7 bases. This CDR3 has 12 amino acids. The V segment lost 6 bases and the J segment 7 bases; nucleotides outside the gene matches: 5. From germline, CDR1 is SQVTM and CDR2 ANQGSEA. The CDR3 here is CSVRQGDGELFF. CDR3 nucleotide sequence: TGCAGCGTCAGACAGGGTGACGGGGAGCTGTTTTTT.

The genes are TRBV7-6 and TRBJ1-6, with D possibly TRBD1 on 6 matching bases. From germline, CDR1 is SGHVS and CDR2 FNYEAQ. The CDR3 extends over 16 amino acids. V lost 5 bases and J lost 0, with 11 bases in between. The chain's CDR3 is CASSPRGSSYNSPLHF. The DNA of the CDR3 is TGTGCCAGCAGCCCGAGGGGGAGCTCCTATAATTCACCCCTCCACTTT.

The chain uses TRBV27 and TRBJ2-7; D is unresolved. Germline loops: CDR1 MNHEY, CDR2 SMNVEV (reference sequence). The CDR3 length is 13 residues. Trimming left V 3 bases short and J 2 bases short, with 8 bases between. CDR3 region: CASSFRVTYEQYF. The CDR3 DNA reads as TGTGCCAGCAGTTTTCGGGTGACCTACGAGCAGTACTTC.

Comment on this clone: Other DNA sequences from this sample encode an identical CDR3 as well. V and J are TRBV3-1 (or the pseudogene TRBV3-2) and TRBJ2-7; 8 bases are shared with TRBD2. The length of the CDR3 is 15 residues. With 4 bases clipped from V and 0 bases from J, the junction kept 5 bases outside the gene matches. CDR1 is LGHDT, CDR2 YNNKEL, per germline (reference sequence). The CDR3 region is CASSRGTSGSYEQYF. CDR3 in DNA: TGTGCCAGCAGCCGGGGAACTAGCGGCTCCTACGAGCAGTACTTC.

J is TRBJ1-6 and V is TRBV30; a weak D match, TRBD1 (5 bases). This CDR3 has 14 residues. Germline CDR1 GTSNPN, CDR2 SVGIG (reference sequence). Trimming left V 2 bases short and J 13 bases short, with 18 bases between. The CDR3 reads CAWSNGQGNWPLHF. CDR3 bases: TGTGCCTGGAGTAACGGGCAGGGTAATTGGCCCCTCCACTTT.

This chain connects TRBV7-9 to TRBJ1-1; TRBD1 aligns across 7 bases. After removal of 3 bases from V and 1 base from J, the junction contained 8 bases not matched to a gene. The CDR3 is 16 residues long. Germline CDR1 reads SEHNR; CDR2 reads FQNEAQ (reference sequence). The CDR3 DNA sequence: TGTGCCAGCAGCTTGCCGACAGGGTCCCCGAACACTGAAGCTTTCTTT. Translating gives CASSLPTGSPNTEAFF. Full variable domain (rest looked up from reference TRBV7-9 and TRBJ1-1): DTGVSQNPRHKITKRGQNVTFRCDPISEHNRLYWYRQTLGQGPEFLTYFQNEAQLEKSRLLSDRFSAERPKGSFSTLEIQRTEQGDSAMYLCASSLPTGSPNTEAFFGQGTRLTVV.

V is TRBV2 and J is TRBJ2-3; 7 nucleotides match TRBD2. The CDR3 has 15 residues. J gave up 2 bases and V 6 bases, and 8 bases lay outside the gene matches. Germline V CDR1 and CDR2: SNHLY, FYNNEI. The CDR3 nucleotides read TGTGCCAGCAGAGGTGCAGCGGGGTTCACAGATACGCAGTATTTT. It specifies CASRGAAGFTDTQYF.

The rearrangement uses TRBV11-2 and TRBJ2-7; D is unresolved. Germline CDR1 SGHAT, CDR2 FQNNGV. The CDR3 runs 13 residues. Trimming cost V 5 bases and J 6 bases, with 14 bases left between them. The DNA of the CDR3 is TGTGCCAGCAGCCCATTTGCCCTAGTCGAGCAGTACTTC. It specifies CASSPFALVEQYF.

V usage is TRBV7-2 and J usage is TRBJ1-2; possibly TRBD1 for D (6 bases). The CDR3 consists of 14 residues. The V gene's germline CDR1 is SGHTA and CDR2 FQGNSA. V dropped 5 bases and J dropped 6 bases, with 16 bases sitting between them. The CDR3 DNA sequence: TGTGCCAGCAGCCCGGGCGGCAGGGGAGATGGCTACACCTTC. Its translation is CASSPGGRGDGYTF.

The sample holds one count of this clone. This chain links TRBV5-1 with TRBJ1-1; no clear D gene. The CDR3 contains 16 residues. The V gene's germline CDR1 is SGHRS and CDR2 YFSETQ. Trimming removed 2 bases at V and 2 bases at J, with 16 bases between. CDR3 DNA sequence: TGCGCCAGCAGCTTCTCGGGTTCACATACCAACACTGAAGCTTTCTTT. Protein product: CASSFSGSHTNTEAFF.